This TCR beta chain originates from a study of cytomegalovirus exposure and HLA in healthy donors. Study-level findings and limits: The authors enumerated some 160 TCR beta chains as linked to cytomegalovirus.

Assay used: immunoSEQ multiplex PCR; TCRdb lists only in-frame clones, some missing. The data contain approximately 270,000 clones, around 85% of them singletons. V was pared by 8 bases and J by 0 bases, with 13 bases between. Germline lookup yields CDR1 ENHRY and CDR2 SYGVKD. This CDR3 is 14 amino acids long. In the case of this clone: Its antigen is as yet unknown.

The clonotype originates from a woman in her late teens or twenties in good health and CMV-seronegative. The V and J genes are TRBV10-3 and TRBJ2-5; D may be TRBD1 (5 bases). The sample taken for sequencing was PBMCs. This CDR3 is CAISRGLHQETQYF. The CDR3 DNA reads as TGTGCCATCTCAAGGGGATTACACCAAGAGACCCAGTACTTC.